This TCR beta chain was recorded in a study of T-cell memory formation after mild COVID-19. This clonotype was counted at least ten times. Its antigen is not known. An end of the junction differs from the germline gene, which may be a read error. The CDR3 sequence is 15 residues long. Study observations and caveats: Contracting CD4+ clones lay largely in CM and EM, with CD8+ ones residing in EMRA. Pre-infection memory showed some responding clones, and this suggested that cross-reactive memory joined.

MiXCR, applied by TCRdb to the 5' RACE reads, yields one record per CDR3 protein. The data show 130,000 to 150,000 distinct CDR3 sequences, over 6% seen once. Sequencing input: PBMCs or a T cell subset sorted from them (not recorded which). The clonotype was recovered from an adult woman who had mild COVID-19 (a few samples of this study predate the infection). Cell type and time point are not known. The genes are TRBV12-3 or TRBV12-4 and TRBJ2-3; D might be TRBD2 (6 bases). CDR3 amino acids: CATYVREPTTDTQDF. The CDR3 DNA reads as TGTGCCACCTACGTACGGGAGCCAACCACAGATACGCAGGATTTT.